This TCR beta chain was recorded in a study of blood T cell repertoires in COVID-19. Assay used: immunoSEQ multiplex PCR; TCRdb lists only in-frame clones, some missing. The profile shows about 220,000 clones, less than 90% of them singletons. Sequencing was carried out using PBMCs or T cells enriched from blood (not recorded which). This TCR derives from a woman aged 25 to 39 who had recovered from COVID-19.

This CDR3 is CASSSNRGQPQHF. The CDR3 coding sequence is TGTGCCAGCAGCTCAAACAGGGGTCAGCCCCAGCATTTT. The chain uses TRBV21-1 and TRBJ1-5; the table assigns TRBD1, which was not confirmed against the DNA. TRBV21-1 represents a pseudogene. This CDR3 has 13 residues.